This TCR beta chain was recorded in a study of beta chain features in type 1 diabetes. Every bit of the isolated RNA underwent reverse transcription, so sequencing read expressed TCRB transcripts. Only in-frame clones appear in the TCRdb table, and some are missing; sequencing was by immunoSEQ multiplex PCR. The table lists over 300,000 clones, around 7.6% of them singletons. This clone was detected only a few times. The receptor comes from a woman younger than 30 in good health. Material for sequencing was central memory CD4+ T cells from blood.

The chain's CDR3 is CASSPPTGSKGAFF. CDR3 nucleotides: TGTGCCAGCTCACCACCTACCGGGAGCAAGGGGGCGTTCTTC. The chain links TRBV18 to TRBJ2-1, with a possible D match to TRBD1 (7 bases). Germline CDR1 reads KGHSH; CDR2 reads LQKENI. V was clipped by 0 bases and J by 15 bases, with 18 bases between them. The CDR3 consists of 14 residues. Supplemented by reference TRBV18 and TRBJ2-1, the full variable domain reads NAGVMQNPRHLVRRRGQEARLRCSPMKGHSHVYWYRQLPEEGLKFMVYLQKENIIDESGMPKERFSAEFPKEGPSILRIQQVVRGDSAAYFCASSPPTGSKGAFFGPGTRLTVL.